The entry below describes one TCR beta chain. Germline V lookup: CDR1 SGHTA, CDR2 FQGNSA. The V gene lost 2 bases and the J gene lost 0 bases, with 4 bases spanning the gap. The CDR3 length is 13 residues. These data belong to a study of human T cells and chemical hapten exposure. TCRdb called the RACE reads again in MiXCR, with one record for every CDR3 protein. The data contain roughly 180,000 distinct CDR3 sequences, 20% to 25% of them singletons. Time point given: patch test 1, 2 weeks after DPC sensitization. Specified treatment: therapeutic diphenylcyclopropenone sensitization with weekly scalp DPC.

The TCR originated in a woman in her fifties or sixties with alopecia areata. Some clones in this sample may be carry-over from other donors' samples. The material was whole blood, obtained in connection with sensitization to the hapten diphenylcyclopropenone (DPC). This chain joins TRBV7-2 and TRBJ1-2, with D uncertain. The CDR3: CASSLQSNYGYTF. The DNA of the CDR3 is TGTGCCAGCAGCTTACAGTCTAACTATGGCTACACCTTC.